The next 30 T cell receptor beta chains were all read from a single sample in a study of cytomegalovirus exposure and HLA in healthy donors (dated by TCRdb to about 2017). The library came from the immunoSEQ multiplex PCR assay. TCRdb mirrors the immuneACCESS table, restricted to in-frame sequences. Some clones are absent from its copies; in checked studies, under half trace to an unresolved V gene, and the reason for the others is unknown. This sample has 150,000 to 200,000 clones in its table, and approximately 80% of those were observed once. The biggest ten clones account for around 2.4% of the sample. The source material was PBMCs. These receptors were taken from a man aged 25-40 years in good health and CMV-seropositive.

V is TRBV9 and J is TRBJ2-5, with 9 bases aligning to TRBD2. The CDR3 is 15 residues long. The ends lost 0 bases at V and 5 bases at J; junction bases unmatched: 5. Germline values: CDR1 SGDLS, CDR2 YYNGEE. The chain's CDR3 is CASSVASGAMETQYF. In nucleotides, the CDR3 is TGTGCCAGCAGCGTAGCTAGCGGGGCCATGGAGACCCAGTACTTC.

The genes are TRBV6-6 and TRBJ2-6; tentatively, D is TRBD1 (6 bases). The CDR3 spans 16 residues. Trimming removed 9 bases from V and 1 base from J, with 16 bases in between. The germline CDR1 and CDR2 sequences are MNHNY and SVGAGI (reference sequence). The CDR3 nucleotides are TGTGCCAGTCTACAGGGAATCGTTTCTGGGGCCAACGTCCTGACTTTC. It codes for CASLQGIVSGANVLTF.

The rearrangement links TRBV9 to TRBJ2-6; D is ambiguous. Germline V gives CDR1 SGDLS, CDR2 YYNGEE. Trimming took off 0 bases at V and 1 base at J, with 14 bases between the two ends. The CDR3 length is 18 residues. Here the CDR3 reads CASSVAPRGISGANVLTF. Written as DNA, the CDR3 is TGTGCCAGCAGCGTAGCCCCCCGCGGAATATCTGGGGCCAACGTCCTGACTTTC.

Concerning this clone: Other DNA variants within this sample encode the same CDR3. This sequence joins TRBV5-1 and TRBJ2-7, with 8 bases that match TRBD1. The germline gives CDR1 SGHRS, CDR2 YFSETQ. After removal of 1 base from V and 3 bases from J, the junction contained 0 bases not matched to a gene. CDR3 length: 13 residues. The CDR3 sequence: CASSLTGGYEQYF. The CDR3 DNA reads TGCGCCAGCAGCTTGACAGGGGGCTACGAGCAGTACTTC. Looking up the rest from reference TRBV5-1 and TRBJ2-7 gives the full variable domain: KAGVTQTPRYLIKTRGQQVTLSCSPISGHRSVSWYQQTPGQGLQFLFEYFSETQRNKGNFPGRFSGRQFSNSRSEMNVSTLELGDSALYLCASSLTGGYEQYFGPGTRLTVT.

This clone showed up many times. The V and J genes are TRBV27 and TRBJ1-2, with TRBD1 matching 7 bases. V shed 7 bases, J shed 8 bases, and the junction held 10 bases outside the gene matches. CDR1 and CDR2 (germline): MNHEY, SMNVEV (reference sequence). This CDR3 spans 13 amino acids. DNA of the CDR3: TGTGCCAGCACCCAAAAGGGGGCGCGGGGCTACACCTTC. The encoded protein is CASTQKGARGYTF.

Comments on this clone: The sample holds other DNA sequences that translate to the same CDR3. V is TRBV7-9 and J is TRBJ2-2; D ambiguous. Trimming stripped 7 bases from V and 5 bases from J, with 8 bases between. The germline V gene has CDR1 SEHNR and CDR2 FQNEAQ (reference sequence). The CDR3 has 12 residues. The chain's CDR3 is CASTLNTGELFF. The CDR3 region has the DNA TGTGCCAGCACCCTTAATACCGGGGAGCTGTTTTTT.

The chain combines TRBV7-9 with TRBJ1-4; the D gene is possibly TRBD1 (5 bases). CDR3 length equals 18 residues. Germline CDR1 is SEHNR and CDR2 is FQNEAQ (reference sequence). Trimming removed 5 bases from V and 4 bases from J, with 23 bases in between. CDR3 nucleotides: TGTGCCAGCAGCCTTGTTAGGGTCATCGGGGGGATTAATGAAAAACTGTTTTTT. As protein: CASSLVRVIGGINEKLFF.

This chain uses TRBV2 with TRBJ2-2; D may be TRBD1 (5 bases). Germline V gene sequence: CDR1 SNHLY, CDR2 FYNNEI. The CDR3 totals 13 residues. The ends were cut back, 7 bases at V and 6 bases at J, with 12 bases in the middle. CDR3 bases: TGTGCCAGCAAAGGGCAGGGCGCCGGGGAGCTGTTTTTT. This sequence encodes CASKGQGAGELFF.

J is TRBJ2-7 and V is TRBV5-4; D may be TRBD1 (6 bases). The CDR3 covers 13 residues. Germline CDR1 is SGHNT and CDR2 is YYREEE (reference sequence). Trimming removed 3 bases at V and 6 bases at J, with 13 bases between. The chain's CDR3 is CASSSGDFPEQYF. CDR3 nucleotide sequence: TGTGCCAGCAGCTCAGGGGATTTTCCCGAGCAGTACTTC.

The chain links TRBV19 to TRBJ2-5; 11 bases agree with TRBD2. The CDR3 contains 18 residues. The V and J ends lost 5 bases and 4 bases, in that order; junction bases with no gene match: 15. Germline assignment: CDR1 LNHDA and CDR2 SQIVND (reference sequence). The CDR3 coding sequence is TGTGCCAGTAGTGTGGGGTCCCTAGCGGGGGGTTTTGTAGAGACCCAGTACTTC. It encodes CASSVGSLAGGFVETQYF.

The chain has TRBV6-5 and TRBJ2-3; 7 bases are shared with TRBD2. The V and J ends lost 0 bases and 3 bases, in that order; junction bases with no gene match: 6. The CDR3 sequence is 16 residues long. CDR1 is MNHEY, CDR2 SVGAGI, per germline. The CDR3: CASSYSRTRATDTQYF. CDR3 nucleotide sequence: TGTGCCAGCAGTTACTCGAGGACTAGAGCTACAGATACGCAGTATTTT.

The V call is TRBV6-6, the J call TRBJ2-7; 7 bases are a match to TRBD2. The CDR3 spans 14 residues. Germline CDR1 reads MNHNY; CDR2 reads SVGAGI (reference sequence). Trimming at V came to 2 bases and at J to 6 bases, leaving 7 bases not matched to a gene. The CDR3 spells CASSYGAGVGEQYF. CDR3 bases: TGTGCCAGCAGTTACGGCGCGGGGGTAGGCGAGCAGTACTTC.

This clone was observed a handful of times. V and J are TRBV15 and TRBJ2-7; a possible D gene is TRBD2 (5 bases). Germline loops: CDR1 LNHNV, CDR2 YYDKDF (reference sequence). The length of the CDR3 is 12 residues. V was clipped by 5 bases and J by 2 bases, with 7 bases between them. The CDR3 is CATSSGAYEQYF. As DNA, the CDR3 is TGTGCCACCAGCTCCGGGGCCTACGAGCAGTACTTC.

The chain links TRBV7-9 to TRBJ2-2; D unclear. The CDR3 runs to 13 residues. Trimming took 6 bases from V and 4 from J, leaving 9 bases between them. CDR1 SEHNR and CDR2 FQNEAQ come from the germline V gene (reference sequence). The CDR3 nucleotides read TGTGCCAGCAGTACAGACGTCACCGGGGAGCTGTTTTTT. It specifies CASSTDVTGELFF.

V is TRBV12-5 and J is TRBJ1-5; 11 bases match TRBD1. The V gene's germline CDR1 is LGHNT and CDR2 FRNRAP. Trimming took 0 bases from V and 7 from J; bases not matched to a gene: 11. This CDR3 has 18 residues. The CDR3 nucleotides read TGTGCTAGTGGTTTGGTACTAGGACAGGGGGCTTTATTCCAGCCCCAGCATTTT. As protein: CASGLVLGQGALFQPQHF.

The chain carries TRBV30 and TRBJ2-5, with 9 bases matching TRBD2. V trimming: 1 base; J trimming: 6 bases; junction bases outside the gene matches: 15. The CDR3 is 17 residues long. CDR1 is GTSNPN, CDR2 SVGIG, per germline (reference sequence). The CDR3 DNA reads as TGTGCCTGGAGTGGGGAGCGGGGGGCGAAAACAAGACAGACCCAGTACTTC. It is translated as CAWSGERGAKTRQTQYF.

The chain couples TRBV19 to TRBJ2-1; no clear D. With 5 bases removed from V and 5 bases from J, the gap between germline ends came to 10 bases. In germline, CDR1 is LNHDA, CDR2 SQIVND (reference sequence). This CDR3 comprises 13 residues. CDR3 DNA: TGTGCCAGTAGTTATACGAGAAACAATGAGCAGTTCTTC. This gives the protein CASSYTRNNEQFF.

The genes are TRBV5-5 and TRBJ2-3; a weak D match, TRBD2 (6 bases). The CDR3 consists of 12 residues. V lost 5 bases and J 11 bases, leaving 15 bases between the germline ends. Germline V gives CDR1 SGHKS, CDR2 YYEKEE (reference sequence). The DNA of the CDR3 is TGTGCCAGCAGTCGGGACCGCGGGGAGCAGTATTTT. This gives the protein CASSRDRGEQYF.

Here the CDR3 DNA reads TGTGCCAGCAGCCCGACTAGCCGTGAGACCCAGTACTTC. Its translation is CASSPTSRETQYF. The chain carries TRBV2 and TRBJ2-5, with TRBD2 matching over 7 bases. J lost 5 bases, V lost 6 bases, and 6 bases had no gene match. This CDR3 is 13 amino acids long. Per germline, CDR1 SNHLY and CDR2 FYNNEI.

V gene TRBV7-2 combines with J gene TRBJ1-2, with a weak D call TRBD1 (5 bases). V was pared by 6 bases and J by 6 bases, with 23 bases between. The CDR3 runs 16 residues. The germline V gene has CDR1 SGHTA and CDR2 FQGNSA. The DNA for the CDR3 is TGTGCCAGCAGAAGCCCTCGTGGGGGAGGCTATGATGGCTACACCTTC. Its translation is CASRSPRGGGYDGYTF. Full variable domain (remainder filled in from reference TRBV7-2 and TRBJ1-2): GAGVSQSPSNKVTEKGKDVELRCDPISGHTALYWYRQSLGQGLEFLIYFQGNSAPDKSGLPSDRFSAERTGGSVSTLTIQRTQQEDSAVYLCASRSPRGGGYDGYTFGSGTRLTVV.

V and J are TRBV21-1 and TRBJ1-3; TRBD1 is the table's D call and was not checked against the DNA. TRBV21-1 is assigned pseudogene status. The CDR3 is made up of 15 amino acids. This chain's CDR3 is CASSKGNRDRNTIYF. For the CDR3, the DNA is TGTGCCAGCAGCAAAGGTAACAGGGACAGGAACACCATATATTTT.

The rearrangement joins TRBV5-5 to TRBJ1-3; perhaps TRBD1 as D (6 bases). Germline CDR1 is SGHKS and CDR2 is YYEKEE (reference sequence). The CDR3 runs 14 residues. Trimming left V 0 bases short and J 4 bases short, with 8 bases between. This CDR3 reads CASSLVQGGNTIYF. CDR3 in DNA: TGTGCCAGCAGCTTGGTACAGGGCGGAAACACCATATATTTT.

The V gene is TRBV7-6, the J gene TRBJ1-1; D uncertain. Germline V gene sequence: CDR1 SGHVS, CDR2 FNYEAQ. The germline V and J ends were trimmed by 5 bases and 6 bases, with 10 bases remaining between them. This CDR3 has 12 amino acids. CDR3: CASSANSAEAFF. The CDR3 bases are TGTGCCAGCAGCGCCAACTCGGCTGAAGCTTTCTTT.

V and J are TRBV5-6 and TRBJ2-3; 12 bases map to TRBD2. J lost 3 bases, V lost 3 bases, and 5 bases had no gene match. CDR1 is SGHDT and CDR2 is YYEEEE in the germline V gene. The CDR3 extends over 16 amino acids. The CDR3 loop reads CASSYLAGGQTDTQYF. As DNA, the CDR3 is TGTGCCAGCAGCTACCTAGCGGGGGGGCAGACAGATACGCAGTATTTT.

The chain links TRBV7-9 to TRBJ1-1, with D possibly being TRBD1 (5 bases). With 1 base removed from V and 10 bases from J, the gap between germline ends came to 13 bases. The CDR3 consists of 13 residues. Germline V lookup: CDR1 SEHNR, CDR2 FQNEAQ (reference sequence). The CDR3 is CASSLDSGGGAFF. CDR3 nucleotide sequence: TGTGCCAGCAGCTTAGACTCCGGGGGGGGAGCTTTCTTT.

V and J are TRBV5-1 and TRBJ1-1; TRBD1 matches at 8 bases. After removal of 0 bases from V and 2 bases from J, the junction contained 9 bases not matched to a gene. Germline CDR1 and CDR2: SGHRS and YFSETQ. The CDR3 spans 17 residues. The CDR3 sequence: CASSLARSGGSNTEAFF. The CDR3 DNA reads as TGCGCCAGCAGCTTGGCCAGGTCAGGGGGCTCAAACACTGAAGCTTTCTTT. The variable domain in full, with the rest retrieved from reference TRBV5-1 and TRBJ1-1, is KAGVTQTPRYLIKTRGQQVTLSCSPISGHRSVSWYQQTPGQGLQFLFEYFSETQRNKGNFPGRFSGRQFSNSRSEMNVSTLELGDSALYLCASSLARSGGSNTEAFFGQGTRLTVV.

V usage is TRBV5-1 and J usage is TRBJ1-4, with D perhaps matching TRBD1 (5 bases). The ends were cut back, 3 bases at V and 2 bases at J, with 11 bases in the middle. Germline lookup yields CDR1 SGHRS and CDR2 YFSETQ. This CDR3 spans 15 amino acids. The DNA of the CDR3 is TGCGCCAGCAGCTCAGGGAGGGCTACTAATGAAAAACTGTTTTTT. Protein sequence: CASSSGRATNEKLFF.

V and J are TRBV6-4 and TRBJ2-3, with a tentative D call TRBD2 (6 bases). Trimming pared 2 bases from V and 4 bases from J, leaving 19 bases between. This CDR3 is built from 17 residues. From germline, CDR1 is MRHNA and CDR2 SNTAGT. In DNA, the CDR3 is TGTGCCAGCAGTGACGTGGGGGGATCGGCCACGGCAGATACGCAGTATTTT. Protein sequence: CASSDVGGSATADTQYF.

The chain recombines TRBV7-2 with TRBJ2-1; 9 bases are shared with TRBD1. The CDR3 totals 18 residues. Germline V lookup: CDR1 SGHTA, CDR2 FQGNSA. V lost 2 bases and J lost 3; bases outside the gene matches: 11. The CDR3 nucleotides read TGTGCCAGCAGCTTACGCATGGGGGGACAGGGTCTCTACAATGAGCAGTTCTTC. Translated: CASSLRMGGQGLYNEQFF.

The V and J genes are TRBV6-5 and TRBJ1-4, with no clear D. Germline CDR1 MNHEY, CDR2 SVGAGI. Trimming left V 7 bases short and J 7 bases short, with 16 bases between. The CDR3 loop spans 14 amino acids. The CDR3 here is CASTPLGSAEKLFF. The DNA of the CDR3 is TGTGCCAGCACCCCTCTCGGGAGCGCTGAAAAACTGTTTTTT.